The present T cell receptor (beta chain) was sequenced within a study of response to subunit inactivated influenza vaccine. The V segment lost 3 bases and the J segment 3 bases; nucleotides outside the gene matches: 7. CDR3 length equals 18 residues. Germline V gives CDR1 MDHEN, CDR2 SYDVKM. There are many counts of this clonotype. Antigen: not known. The study's findings and limits: Every seasonal influenza vaccination brings in few new T cells, the authors suggested.

From the RT-PCR reads, TCRdb called clonotypes with MiXCR, one entry per CDR3 protein. The repertoire holds about 500,000 distinct CDR3 sequences, with approximately 7.7% as singletons. V and J are TRBV28 and TRBJ2-1; TRBD2 aligns across 14 bases. The sample was PBMCs from blood, taken less than 30 months after vaccination. The TCR originated in a man between 50 and 75 years old who received an inactivated influenza vaccine. CDR3 sequence: CASSFGLAGGRIYNEQFF. CDR3 in DNA: TGTGCCAGCAGTTTCGGACTAGCGGGGGGCCGGATCTACAATGAGCAGTTCTTC.